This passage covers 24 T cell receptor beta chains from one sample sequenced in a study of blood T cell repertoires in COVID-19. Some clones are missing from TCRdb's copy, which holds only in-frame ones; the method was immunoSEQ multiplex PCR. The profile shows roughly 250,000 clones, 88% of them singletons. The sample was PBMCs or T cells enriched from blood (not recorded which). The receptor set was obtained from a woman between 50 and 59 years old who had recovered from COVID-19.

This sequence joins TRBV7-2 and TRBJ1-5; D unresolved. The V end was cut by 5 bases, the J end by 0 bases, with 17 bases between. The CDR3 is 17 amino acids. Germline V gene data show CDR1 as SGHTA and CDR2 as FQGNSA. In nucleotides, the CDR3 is TGTGCCAGCAGCAAAGACCTTCCGCGGTATAGCAATCAGCCCCAGCATTTT. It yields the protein CASSKDLPRYSNQPQHF.

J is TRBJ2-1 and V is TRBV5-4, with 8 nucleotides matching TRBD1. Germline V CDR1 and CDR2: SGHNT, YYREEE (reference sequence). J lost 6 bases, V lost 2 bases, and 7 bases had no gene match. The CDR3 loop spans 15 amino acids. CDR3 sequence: CASSLQTGAANEQFF. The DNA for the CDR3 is TGTGCCAGCAGCTTACAGACAGGGGCTGCCAATGAGCAGTTCTTC. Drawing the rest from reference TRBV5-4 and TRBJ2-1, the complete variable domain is ETGVTQSPTHLIKTRGQQVTLRCSSQSGHNTVSWYQQALGQGPQFIFQYYREEENGRGNFPPRFSGLQFPNYSSELNVNALELDDSALYLCASSLQTGAANEQFFGPGTRLTVL.

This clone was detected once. CDR3 residues: CASSPLSAVNTEAFF. The CDR3 coding sequence is TGTGCCAGCAGCCCCCTTAGCGCGGTGAACACTGAAGCTTTCTTT. The chain couples TRBV3-1 (or the pseudogene TRBV3-2) to TRBJ1-1; no clear D. Trimming shortened V by 4 bases and J by 0 bases, and 12 bases separated the two germline ends. There are 15 residues in the CDR3. In germline, CDR1 is LGHDT, CDR2 YNNKEL (reference sequence).

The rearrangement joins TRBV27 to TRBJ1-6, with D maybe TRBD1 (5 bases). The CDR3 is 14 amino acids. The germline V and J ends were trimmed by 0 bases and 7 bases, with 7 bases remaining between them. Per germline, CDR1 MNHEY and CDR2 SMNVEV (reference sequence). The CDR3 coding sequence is TGTGCCAGCAGTTTATCAGACAGAAATTCACCCCTCCACTTT. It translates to CASSLSDRNSPLHF.

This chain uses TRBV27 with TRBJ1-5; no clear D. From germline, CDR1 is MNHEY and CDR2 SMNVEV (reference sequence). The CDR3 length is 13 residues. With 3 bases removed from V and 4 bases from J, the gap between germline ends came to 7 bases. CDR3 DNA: TGTGCCAGCAGTTTGTTACGGAATCAGCCCCAGCATTTT. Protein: CASSLLRNQPQHF.

Here the CDR3 DNA reads TGTGCCAGTAGTATAGATTGGGCCAGGGGGCAGGATGGCTACACCTTC. Protein sequence: CASSIDWARGQDGYTF. V is TRBV19 and J is TRBJ1-2, with 8 bases fitting TRBD1. Unmatched junction bases numbered 9, after V lost 0 bases and J lost 6 bases. Germline CDR1 and CDR2: LNHDA and SQIVND (reference sequence). The CDR3 is 16 amino acids.

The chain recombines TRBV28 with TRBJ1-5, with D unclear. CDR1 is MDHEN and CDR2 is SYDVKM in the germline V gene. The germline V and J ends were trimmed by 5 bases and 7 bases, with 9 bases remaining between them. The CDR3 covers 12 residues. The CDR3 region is CASSLPRQPQHF. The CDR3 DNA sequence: TGTGCCAGCAGTCTACCTAGGCAGCCCCAGCATTTT. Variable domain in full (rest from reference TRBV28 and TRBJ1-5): DVKVTQSSRYLVKRTGEKVFLECVQDMDHENMFWYRQDPGLGLRLIYFSYDVKMKEKGDIPEGYSVSREKKERFSLILESASTNQTSMYLCASSLPRQPQHFGDGTRLSIL.

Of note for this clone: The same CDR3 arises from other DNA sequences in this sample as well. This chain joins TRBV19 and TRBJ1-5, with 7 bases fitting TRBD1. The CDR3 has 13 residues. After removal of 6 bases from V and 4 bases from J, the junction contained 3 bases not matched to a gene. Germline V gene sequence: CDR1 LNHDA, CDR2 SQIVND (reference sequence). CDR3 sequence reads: CASSLQGNQPQHF. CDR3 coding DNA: TGTGCCAGTAGCTTACAGGGGAATCAGCCCCAGCATTTT.

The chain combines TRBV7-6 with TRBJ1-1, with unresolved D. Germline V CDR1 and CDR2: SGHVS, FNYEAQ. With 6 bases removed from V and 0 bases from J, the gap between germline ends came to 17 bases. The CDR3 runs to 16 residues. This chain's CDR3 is CASSVIPTSVNTEAFF. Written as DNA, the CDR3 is TGTGCCAGCAGTGTGATCCCTACTTCGGTGAACACTGAAGCTTTCTTT. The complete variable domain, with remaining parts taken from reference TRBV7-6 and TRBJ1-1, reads GAGVSQSPRYKVTKRGQDVALRCDPISGHVSLYWYRQALGQGPEFLTYFNYEAQQDKSGLPNDRFSAERPEGSISTLTIQRTEQRDSAMYRCASSVIPTSVNTEAFFGQGTRLTVV.

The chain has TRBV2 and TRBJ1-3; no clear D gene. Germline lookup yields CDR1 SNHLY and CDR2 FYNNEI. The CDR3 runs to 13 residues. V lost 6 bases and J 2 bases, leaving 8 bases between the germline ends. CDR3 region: CASSQEPGNTIYF. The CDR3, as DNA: TGTGCCAGCAGCCAGGAACCTGGAAACACCATATATTTT. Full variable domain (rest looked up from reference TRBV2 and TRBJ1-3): EPEVTQTPSHQVTQMGQEVILRCVPISNHLYFYWYRQILGQKVEFLVSFYNNEISEKSEIFDDQFSVERPDGSNFTLKIRSTKLEDSAMYFCASSQEPGNTIYFGEGSWLTVV.

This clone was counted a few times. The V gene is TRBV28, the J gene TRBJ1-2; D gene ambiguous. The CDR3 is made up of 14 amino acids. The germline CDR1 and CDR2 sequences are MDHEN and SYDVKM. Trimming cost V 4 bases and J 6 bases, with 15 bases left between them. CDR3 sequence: CASSSIIAFNGYTF. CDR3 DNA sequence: TGTGCCAGCAGTTCCATAATCGCGTTCAATGGCTACACCTTC.

The CDR3 sequence: CATSRGRDYNEQFF. The CDR3 region has the DNA TGTGCCACCAGCAGAGGACGGGACTACAATGAGCAGTTCTTC. The V gene is TRBV15, the J gene TRBJ2-1; D perhaps matches TRBD2 (5 bases). V was cut by 1 base and J by 3 bases, with 7 bases left in between. From germline, CDR1 is LNHNV and CDR2 YYDKDF (reference sequence). There are 14 residues in the CDR3.

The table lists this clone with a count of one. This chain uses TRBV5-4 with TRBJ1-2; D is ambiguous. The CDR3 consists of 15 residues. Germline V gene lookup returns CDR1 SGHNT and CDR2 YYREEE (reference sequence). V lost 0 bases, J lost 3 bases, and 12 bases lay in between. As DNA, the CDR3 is TGTGCCAGCAGCTTGGATCAGAAACCTTACTATGGCTACACCTTC. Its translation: CASSLDQKPYYGYTF.

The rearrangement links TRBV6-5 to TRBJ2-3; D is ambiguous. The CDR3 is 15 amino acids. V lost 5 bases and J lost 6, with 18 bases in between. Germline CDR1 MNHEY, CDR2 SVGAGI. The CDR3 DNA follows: TGTGCCAGCAGTACAAGCGAATGGGTTTTCGATACGCAGTATTTT. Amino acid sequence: CASSTSEWVFDTQYF.

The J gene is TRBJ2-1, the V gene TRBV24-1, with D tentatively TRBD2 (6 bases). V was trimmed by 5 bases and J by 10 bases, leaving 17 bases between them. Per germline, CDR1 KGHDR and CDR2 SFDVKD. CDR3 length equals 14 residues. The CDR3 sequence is CATSGDWFRAEQFF. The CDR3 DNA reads TGTGCCACCAGTGGGGACTGGTTTCGGGCAGAGCAGTTCTTC.

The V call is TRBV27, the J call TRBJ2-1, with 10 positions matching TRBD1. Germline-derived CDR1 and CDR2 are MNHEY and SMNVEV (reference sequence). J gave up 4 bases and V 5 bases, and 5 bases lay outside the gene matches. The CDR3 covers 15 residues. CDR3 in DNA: TGTGCCAGCAGTCACCGGGACAGGGGTTACAATGAGCAGTTCTTC. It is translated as CASSHRDRGYNEQFF.

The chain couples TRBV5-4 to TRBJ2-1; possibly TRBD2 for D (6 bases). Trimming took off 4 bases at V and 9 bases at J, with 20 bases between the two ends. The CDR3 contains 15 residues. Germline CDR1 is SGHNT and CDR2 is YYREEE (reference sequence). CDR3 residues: CASSPLGGGPSEQFF. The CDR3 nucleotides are TGTGCCAGCAGCCCCCTCGGCGGAGGGCCTAGTGAGCAGTTCTTC.

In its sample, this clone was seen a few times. The CDR3 DNA sequence: TGTGCCAGCAGCTTAGGTGTCAGGGGGCTCGACGAGCAGTACTTC. Translation gives CASSLGVRGLDEQYF. This chain connects TRBV7-2 to TRBJ2-7; TRBD1 matches at 8 bases. J was trimmed by 5 bases and V by 1 base; bases with no gene match: 7. The CDR3 consists of 15 residues. Germline V gene data show CDR1 as SGHTA and CDR2 as FQGNSA.

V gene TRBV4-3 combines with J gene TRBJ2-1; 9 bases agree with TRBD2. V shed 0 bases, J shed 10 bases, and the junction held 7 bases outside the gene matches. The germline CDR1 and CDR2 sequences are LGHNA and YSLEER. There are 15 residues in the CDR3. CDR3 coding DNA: TGCGCCAGCAGCCAAGAAATTAGCGGGGGATCCGAGCAGTTCTTC. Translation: CASSQEISGGSEQFF.

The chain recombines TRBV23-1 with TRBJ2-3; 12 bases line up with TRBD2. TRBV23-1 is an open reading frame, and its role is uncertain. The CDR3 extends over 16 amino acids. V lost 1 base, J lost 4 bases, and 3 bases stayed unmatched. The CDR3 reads CASSQLLAGGSDTQYF. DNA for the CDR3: TGCGCCAGCAGTCAATTACTAGCGGGAGGTTCAGATACGCAGTATTTT.

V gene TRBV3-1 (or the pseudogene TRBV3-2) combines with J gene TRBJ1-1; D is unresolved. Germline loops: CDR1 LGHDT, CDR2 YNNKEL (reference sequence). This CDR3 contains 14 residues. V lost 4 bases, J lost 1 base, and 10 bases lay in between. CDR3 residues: CASSPYAGNTEAFF. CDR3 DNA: TGTGCCAGCAGCCCCTACGCGGGGAACACTGAAGCTTTCTTT.

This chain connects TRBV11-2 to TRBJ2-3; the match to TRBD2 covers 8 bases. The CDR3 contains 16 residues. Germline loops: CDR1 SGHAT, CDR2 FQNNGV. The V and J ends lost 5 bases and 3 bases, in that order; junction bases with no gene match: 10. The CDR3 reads CASSRRLQRETDTQYF. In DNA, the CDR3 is TGTGCCAGCAGCCGCCGACTACAGCGGGAGACAGATACGCAGTATTTT.

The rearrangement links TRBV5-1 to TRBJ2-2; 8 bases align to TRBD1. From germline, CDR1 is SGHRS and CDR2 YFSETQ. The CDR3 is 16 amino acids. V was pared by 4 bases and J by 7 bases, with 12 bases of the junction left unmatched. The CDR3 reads CASSPGQGGIFGELFF. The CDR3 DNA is TGCGCCAGCAGCCCCGGACAGGGCGGGATTTTCGGGGAGCTGTTTTTT.

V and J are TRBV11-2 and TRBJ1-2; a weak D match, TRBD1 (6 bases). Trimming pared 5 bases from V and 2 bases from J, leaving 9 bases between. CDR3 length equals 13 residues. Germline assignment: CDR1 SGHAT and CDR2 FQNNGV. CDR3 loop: CASSPDSNYGYTF. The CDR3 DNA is TGTGCCAGCAGCCCGGACAGCAACTATGGCTACACCTTC.